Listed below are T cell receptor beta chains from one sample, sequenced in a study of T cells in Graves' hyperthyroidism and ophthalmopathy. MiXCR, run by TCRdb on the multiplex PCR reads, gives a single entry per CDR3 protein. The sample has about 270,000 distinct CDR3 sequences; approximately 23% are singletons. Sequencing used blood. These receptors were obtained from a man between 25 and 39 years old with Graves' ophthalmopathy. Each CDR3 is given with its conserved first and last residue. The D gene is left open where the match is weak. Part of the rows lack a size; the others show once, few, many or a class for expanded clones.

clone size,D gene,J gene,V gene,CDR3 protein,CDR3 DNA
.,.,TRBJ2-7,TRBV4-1,CASSQDNGLSLYEQYF,TGCGCCAGCAGCCAAGATAATGGACTAAGCCTGTACGAGCAGTACTTC
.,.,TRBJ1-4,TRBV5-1,CASSTSDSPNEKLFF,TGCGCCAGCAGCACCTCGGACAGCCCTAATGAAAAACTGTTTTTT
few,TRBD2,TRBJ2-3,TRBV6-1,CASSSMASGSLSPLPDTQYF,TGTGCCAGCAGTTCTATGGCTAGCGGGAGCCTTTCCCCCCTACCAGATACGCAGTATTTT
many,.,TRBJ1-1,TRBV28,CASSLPTIRVEAFF,TGTGCCAGCAGTTTACCCACCATCCGGGTGGAAGCTTTCTTT
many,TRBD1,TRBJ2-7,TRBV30,CASGQGMIYEQYF,TGTGCCTCCGGACAGGGGATGATCTACGAGCAGTACTTC
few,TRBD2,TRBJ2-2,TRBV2,CASRPLAGGWAGELFF,TGTGCCAGCAGGCCCCTAGCGGGAGGATGGGCCGGGGAGCTGTTTTTT
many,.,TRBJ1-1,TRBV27,CASRGNRANTEAFF,TGTGCCAGCAGGGGCAACAGAGCGAACACTGAAGCTTTCTTT
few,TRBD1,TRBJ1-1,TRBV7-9,CASSLGGQGAEAFF,TGTGCCAGCAGCCTAGGGGGCCAGGGGGCTGAAGCTTTCTTT
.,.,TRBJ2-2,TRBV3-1,CASSQDRASNTGELFF,TGTGCCAGCAGCCAAGATCGGGCATCGAACACCGGGGAGCTGTTTTTT
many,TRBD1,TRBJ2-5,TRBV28,CASSSGQLKETQYF,TGTGCCAGCAGTTCGGGACAGCTGAAAGAGACCCAGTACTTC
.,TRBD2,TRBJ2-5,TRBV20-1,CSSGLAVETQYF,TGCAGTTCGGGACTAGCGGTTGAGACCCAGTACTTC
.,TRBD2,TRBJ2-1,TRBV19,CASTRPGGSSNEQFF,TGTGCCAGTACCCGTCCGGGCGGGAGTAGCAATGAGCAGTTCTTC
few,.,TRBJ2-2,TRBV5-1,CASSFQVEGELFF,TGCGCCAGCAGCTTTCAGGTTGAAGGGGAGCTGTTTTTT
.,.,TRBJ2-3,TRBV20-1,CSAGDDSTSTDTQYF,TGCAGTGCTGGGGACGACAGCACTAGCACAGATACGCAGTATTTT
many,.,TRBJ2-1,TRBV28,CASTRTPQVYNEQFF,TGTGCCAGCACCCGGACCCCTCAAGTTTACAATGAGCAGTTCTTC
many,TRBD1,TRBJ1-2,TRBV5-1,CASSPGQGQGYTF,TGCGCCAGCAGCCCGGGACAGGGGCAGGGCTACACCTTC
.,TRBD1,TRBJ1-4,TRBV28,CASRLTGGDEKLFF,TGTGCCAGCAGGCTCACAGGGGGCGACGAAAAACTGTTTTTT
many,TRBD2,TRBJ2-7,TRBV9,CASSSGLAGNEQYF,TGTGCCAGCAGCTCTGGACTAGCGGGAAACGAGCAGTACTTC
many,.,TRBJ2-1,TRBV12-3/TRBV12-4,CASKSSTEGKDEQFF,TGTGCCAGCAAGTCTAGCACGGAGGGAAAGGATGAGCAGTTCTTC
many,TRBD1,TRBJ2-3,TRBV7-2,CASSFAGTGGAGDTQYF,TGTGCCAGCAGCTTCGCCGGGACAGGGGGCGCAGGAGATACGCAGTATTTT
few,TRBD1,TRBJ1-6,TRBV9,CASSERDRGNSPLHF,TGTGCCAGCAGCGAAAGGGACAGGGGGAATTCACCCCTCCACTTT
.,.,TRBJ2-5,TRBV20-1,CSARVRQLETQYF,TGCAGTGCTAGAGTGCGACAGTTAGAGACCCAGTACTTC
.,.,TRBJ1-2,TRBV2,CASSIDRSSNGYTF,TGTGCCAGCAGTATCGACAGGAGTAGCAATGGCTACACCTTC
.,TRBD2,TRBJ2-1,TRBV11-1,CASSSPGLAGLYNEQFF,TGTGCCAGCAGCTCCCCGGGACTAGCGGGACTTTACAATGAGCAGTTCTTC
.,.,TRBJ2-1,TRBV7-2,CASSLQAGRSSYNEQFF,TGTGCCAGCAGCCTCCAGGCTGGAAGGAGCTCCTACAATGAGCAGTTCTTC
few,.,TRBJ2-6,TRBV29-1,CSVHTGSGANVLTF,TGCAGCGTCCACACAGGGTCTGGGGCCAACGTCCTGACTTTC
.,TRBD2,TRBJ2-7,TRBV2,CASSATSGGAYEQYF,TGTGCCAGCAGCGCAACTAGCGGGGGAGCCTACGAGCAGTACTTC
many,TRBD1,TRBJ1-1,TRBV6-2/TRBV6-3,CASSYLGTGGTEAFF,TGTGCCAGCAGTTACCTGGGGACAGGGGGCACTGAAGCTTTCTTT
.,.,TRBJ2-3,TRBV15,CATSGASGEDASTDTQYF,TGTGCCACCAGCGGGGCCTCGGGGGAGGACGCTAGCACAGATACGCAGTATTTT
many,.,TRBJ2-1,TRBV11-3,CASSPGTQRKNEQFF,TGTGCCAGCAGCCCCGGGACCCAGCGGAAGAATGAGCAGTTCTTC
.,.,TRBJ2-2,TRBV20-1,CSARVPGLGDGELFF,TGCAGTGCTAGAGTCCCCGGGCTGGGAGACGGGGAGCTGTTTTTT
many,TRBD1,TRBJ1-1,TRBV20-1,CSATWDRGDTEAFF,TGCAGTGCCACTTGGGACAGGGGTGACACTGAAGCTTTCTTT
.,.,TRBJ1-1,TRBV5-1,CASSLRTSADTEAFF,TGCGCCAGCAGCCTCCGGACTTCGGCGGACACTGAAGCTTTCTTT
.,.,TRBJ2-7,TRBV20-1,CSTDQGSSYEQYF,TGCAGTACTGACCAGGGGAGCTCCTACGAGCAGTACTTC
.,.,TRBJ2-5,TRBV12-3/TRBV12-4,CASGPEKETQETQYF,TGTGCCAGCGGTCCGGAAAAAGAAACTCAAGAGACCCAGTACTTC
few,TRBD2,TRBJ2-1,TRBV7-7,CASSSRTSGIDEQFF,TGTGCTAGCAGCTCCCGGACTAGCGGGATAGATGAGCAGTTCTTC
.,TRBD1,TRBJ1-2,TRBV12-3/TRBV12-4,CASSLAVSGQGRDTF,TGTGCCAGCAGTTTAGCCGTATCGGGACAGGGGAGAGACACCTTC